This entry lists 18 T cell receptor beta chains sequenced from one sample in a study of blood T cell repertoires in COVID-19. Assay: immunoSEQ multiplex PCR; the TCRdb copy retains only in-frame clones and omits some. The sample shows hundreds of thousands of clones, around 89% of them seen only once. Source material: peripheral blood. The receptors were sampled from a woman aged 25 to 39 with acute or convalescent COVID-19.

The chain recombines TRBV7-2 with TRBJ2-1; 7 bases match TRBD2. This CDR3 contains 15 residues. V lost 3 bases and J lost 3; bases outside the gene matches: 5. CDR1 and CDR2 from the germline V gene are SGHTA and FQGNSA. Here the CDR3 DNA reads TGTGCCAGCAGCTTCAGCGGGGCCTACTACAATGAGCAGTTCTTC. This sequence encodes CASSFSGAYYNEQFF.

The genes are TRBV5-1 and TRBJ1-1, with D unresolved. Germline-derived CDR1 and CDR2 are SGHRS and YFSETQ. This CDR3 region has 11 residues. V lost 8 bases and J lost 6, with 11 bases in between. CDR3 sequence reads: CASIAGAEAFF. The CDR3 nucleotides are TGCGCCAGTATCGCGGGAGCTGAAGCTTTCTTT. Filled out from reference TRBV5-1 and TRBJ1-1, the complete variable domain reads KAGVTQTPRYLIKTRGQQVTLSCSPISGHRSVSWYQQTPGQGLQFLFEYFSETQRNKGNFPGRFSGRQFSNSRSEMNVSTLELGDSALYLCASIAGAEAFFGQGTRLTVV.

This clone was seen only a few times. The chain uses TRBV6-5 and TRBJ1-1; no reliable D call. Germline values: CDR1 MNHEY, CDR2 SVGAGI. CDR3 length equals 14 residues. V gave up 7 bases and J gave up 0 bases, with 12 bases separating them. The DNA for the CDR3 is TGTGCCAGCATAAAAAGCGAGCTGAACACTGAAGCTTTCTTT. Protein product: CASIKSELNTEAFF.

V gene TRBV24-1 combines with J gene TRBJ2-3, with 9 positions matching TRBD1. The CDR3 is 14 amino acids. CDR1 is KGHDR and CDR2 is SFDVKD in the germline V gene. The V segment lost 10 bases and the J segment 0 bases; nucleotides outside the gene matches: 4. CDR3 protein: CATRGTGSTDTQYF. The DNA of the CDR3 is TGTGCCACAAGAGGGACAGGGAGCACAGATACGCAGTATTTT.

The DNA for the CDR3 is TGCAGCGTTGCTCGGGGAAGCAATCAGCCCCAGCATTTT. Protein product: CSVARGSNQPQHF. The chain recombines TRBV29-1 with TRBJ1-5; D call uncertain. The germline gives CDR1 SQVTM, CDR2 ANQGSEA. The CDR3 has 13 residues. Between the trimmed V and J ends, which lost 4 bases and 1 base, there was a span of 8 bases.

This chain connects TRBV5-6 to TRBJ2-3, with TRBD2 matching over 11 bases. There are 16 residues in the CDR3. The V and J ends lost 1 base and 8 bases, in that order; junction bases with no gene match: 9. Germline V gives CDR1 SGHDT, CDR2 YYEEEE. CDR3 in DNA: TGTGCCAGCAGCTTGCGCCTTAGCGGGGGGGCCTCTACGCAGTATTTT. Protein: CASSLRLSGGASTQYF.

This chain joins TRBV6-5 and TRBJ1-6; tentatively, D is TRBD1 (6 bases). The germline V and J ends were trimmed by 7 bases and 14 bases, with 15 bases remaining between them. Germline V CDR1 and CDR2: MNHEY, SVGAGI. The CDR3 is 12 amino acids. CDR3 sequence: CASTGGQGTLHF. The CDR3 coding sequence is TGTGCCAGCACCGGGGGGCAAGGAACCCTCCACTTT.

The chain couples TRBV19 to TRBJ1-2, with TRBD1 identical over 9 bases. The CDR3 totals 14 residues. In germline, CDR1 is LNHDA, CDR2 SQIVND (reference sequence). The ends lost 10 bases at V and 2 bases at J; junction bases unmatched: 8. CDR3 nucleotide sequence: TGTGCCACATTTGGACAGGGGTGGAACTATGGCTACACCTTC. Its translation: CATFGQGWNYGYTF.

The rearrangement uses TRBV7-6 and TRBJ2-1; D is perhaps TRBD1 (5 bases). The germline gives CDR1 SGHVS, CDR2 FNYEAQ. V lost 0 bases, J lost 6 bases, and 15 bases lay in between. The CDR3 spans 16 residues. The CDR3 nucleotides are TGTGCCAGCAGCTTAGCATCACAGGCCCCCTTCAATGAGCAGTTCTTC. This codes for CASSLASQAPFNEQFF.

In this sample, this clone turned up a few times. The V and J genes are TRBV19 and TRBJ1-1; weak D call: TRBD1 (6 bases). CDR3 size: 14 residues. Germline CDR1 and CDR2: LNHDA and SQIVND (reference sequence). Trimming shortened V by 5 bases and J by 0 bases, and 10 bases separated the two germline ends. This CDR3 is CASSDRTMNTEAFF. The DNA for the CDR3 is TGTGCCAGTAGTGACAGGACCATGAACACTGAAGCTTTCTTT.

This rearrangement joins TRBV27 to TRBJ2-1; TRBD2 might be the D (6 bases). The V and J ends lost 3 bases and 8 bases respectively, with 20 bases between them. Germline assignment: CDR1 MNHEY and CDR2 SMNVEV (reference sequence). The CDR3 covers 16 residues. Here the CDR3 DNA reads TGTGCCAGCAGTTTCGGTGGGGCGGGGCCCAGGGATGAGCAGTTCTTC. Its protein product is CASSFGGAGPRDEQFF.

Here the CDR3 DNA reads TGCAGTGCTAGTTTTAGCGCAAGCACAGATACGCAGTATTTT. Residues: CSASFSASTDTQYF. This rearrangement joins TRBV20-1 to TRBJ2-3; perhaps TRBD2 as D (5 bases). The CDR3 runs to 14 residues. Germline loops: CDR1 DFQATT, CDR2 SNEGSKA (reference sequence). Trimming pared 3 bases from V and 0 bases from J, leaving 10 bases between.

The J gene is TRBJ1-6, the V gene TRBV28; 7 bases agree with TRBD1. V was clipped by 2 bases and J by 5 bases; unmatched bases: 3. The CDR3 has 15 residues. Per germline, CDR1 MDHEN and CDR2 SYDVKM. The CDR3 region is CASSLRQGNNSPLHF. In nucleotides, the CDR3 is TGTGCCAGCAGTTTACGACAGGGCAATAATTCACCCCTCCACTTT.

This chain connects TRBV4-1 to TRBJ1-6; TRBD1 is a possible D gene (5 bases). The CDR3 spans 16 residues. V shed 4 bases and J shed 7 bases, with 17 bases lying between them. Germline V gene lookup returns CDR1 MGHRA and CDR2 YSYEKL. CDR3 amino acids: CASSRVPGEENSPLHF. CDR3 in DNA: TGCGCCAGCAGCCGGGTGCCGGGGGAAGAAAATTCACCCCTCCACTTT.

The chain joins TRBV3-1 (or the pseudogene TRBV3-2) to TRBJ1-1; no clear D. CDR1 LGHDT and CDR2 YNNKEL come from the germline V gene (reference sequence). This CDR3 region has 13 residues. V lost 3 bases and J lost 4, with 9 bases in between. CDR3 DNA: TGTGCCAGCAGCCAGACTCTGAGCACTGAAGCTTTCTTT. Amino acids: CASSQTLSTEAFF.

This chain connects TRBV5-1 to TRBJ2-7; 7 bases fit TRBD2. CDR1 and CDR2 from the germline V gene are SGHRS and YFSETQ. The CDR3 covers 15 residues. The J segment lost 3 bases and the V segment lost 0 bases, leaving 6 bases of the junction unmatched. The DNA of the CDR3 is TGCGCCAGCAGCTTGGAGGACACGGGGGGCTACGAGCAGTACTTC. Residues: CASSLEDTGGYEQYF.

This chain connects TRBV18 to TRBJ2-1, with 9 bases matching TRBD1. J was trimmed by 1 base and V by 6 bases; bases with no gene match: 7. The germline gives CDR1 KGHSH, CDR2 LQKENI. This CDR3 is 16 amino acids long. The CDR3 region is CASSKDGTGSYNEQFF. The CDR3 nucleotides are TGTGCCAGCTCCAAGGACGGGACAGGGTCCTACAATGAGCAGTTCTTC.

CDR3 sequence: CASSLDRVVETQYF. As DNA, the CDR3 is TGTGCCAGCAGTTTGGACAGGGTAGTAGAGACCCAGTACTTC. V gene TRBV28 combines with J gene TRBJ2-5, with 8 bases that match TRBD1. J was trimmed by 4 bases and V by 3 bases; bases with no gene match: 4. Per germline, CDR1 MDHEN and CDR2 SYDVKM. The CDR3 runs 14 residues.